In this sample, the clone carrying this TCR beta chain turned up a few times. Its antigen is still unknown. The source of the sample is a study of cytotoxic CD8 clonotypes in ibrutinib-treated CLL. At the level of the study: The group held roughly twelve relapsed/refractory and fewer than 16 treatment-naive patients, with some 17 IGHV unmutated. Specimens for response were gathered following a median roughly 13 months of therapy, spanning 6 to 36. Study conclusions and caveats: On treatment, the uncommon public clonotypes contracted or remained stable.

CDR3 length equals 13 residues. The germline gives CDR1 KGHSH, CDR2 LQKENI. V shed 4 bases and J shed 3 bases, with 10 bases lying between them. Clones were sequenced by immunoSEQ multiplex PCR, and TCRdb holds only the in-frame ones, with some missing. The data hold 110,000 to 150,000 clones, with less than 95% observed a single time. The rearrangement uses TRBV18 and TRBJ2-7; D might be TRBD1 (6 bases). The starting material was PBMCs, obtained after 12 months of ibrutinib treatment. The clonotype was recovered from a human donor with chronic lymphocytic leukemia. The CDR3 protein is CASSQTQGYEQYF. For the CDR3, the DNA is TGTGCCAGCTCACAAACACAGGGCTACGAGCAGTACTTC.